The T cell receptor beta chain described here comes from a study of T cell responses to AZD1222 COVID-19 vaccine. Overall study: Second doses that came at about 4 or about 12 weeks were put together.

Notes on this clone: Antigen: not known.

The CDR3 is 13 amino acids. Germline assignment: CDR1 GTSNPN and CDR2 SVGIG (reference sequence). Deletions cut 4 bases from V and 3 bases from J, with 7 bases between. Libraries were prepared by immunoSEQ multiplex PCR; TCRdb keeps only in-frame clonotypes and omits some of them. The data contain about 180,000 clones, just over 85% of them singletons. General observations from the study: In a largely white British group with more females than males, clonal diversity was possibly underestimated. All repertoire sampling was performed exclusively after the peak T cell response. Among spike-specific TCRs, nearly half reportedly target unmutated variant regions.

The material was peripheral blood, obtained on day 0 of AZD1222 vaccination. This rearrangement joins TRBV30 to TRBJ2-6, with D perhaps matching TRBD2 (6 bases). The clonotype originates from an adult in good health. Here the CDR3 DNA reads TGTGCCTGGAAGACTAGTGGGGCCAACGTCCTGACTTTC. It is translated as CAWKTSGANVLTF.